This T cell receptor beta chain derives from a study of T cells expressing NK-cell markers. On the study more broadly: HCMV seropositivity marked seven of the eight sequenced donors; one was seronegative.

CDR3 length equals 15 residues. The germline V gene has CDR1 DFQATT and CDR2 SNEGSKA (reference sequence). Study-wide points: The share of CD8+ T cells held by dominant NKG2C+ clonotypes was roughly 1.0-8% in over 5 donors. Four donors' CD3+CD56-NKG2C+ cells were dominated by the same clonotypes.

As to this clonotype: Its antigen is undetermined.

In generating TCR beta cDNA, 5'RACE template switching with UMIs was used. Each CDR3 protein gets one entry in TCRdb, which reprocessed the 5' RACE reads and gives no DNA. Recorded for this sample: 120,000 to 150,000 distinct CDR3 sequences. Specimen: blood T cells: a sorted CD56 or NKG2C T cell subset, CD4+ or CD8+ T cells, or bulk PBMC T cells (not recorded which). The source is a man aged 18 to 30 in good health. The V call is TRBV20-1, the J call TRBJ1-4; TCRdb lists TRBD1, though no DNA is available to test this call. CDR3 protein: CSARSTGTGNEKLFF.